This TCR beta chain appears in the sequencing data of a study of blood T cell repertoires in COVID-19. Assay: immunoSEQ multiplex PCR; the TCRdb copy retains only in-frame clones and omits some. Among under 150,000 clones listed, about 77% were seen once. Looked up from germline, CDR1 is SGHRS and CDR2 is YFSETQ. The CDR3 is 14 residues long. Trimming left V 4 bases short and J 1 base short, with 11 bases between. The source is a human donor in a cohort sampled during active COVID-19. Sequencing was done on a sample of peripheral blood. The chain employs TRBV5-1 and TRBJ1-1, with D possibly matching TRBD1 (5 bases). The CDR3: CASSLVQGNTEAFF. For the CDR3, the DNA is TGCGCCAGCAGCCTGGTCCAGGGGAACACTGAAGCTTTCTTT.